Shown below are 5 T cell receptor beta chains from a single sample sequenced in a study of control samples from healthy donors and cancer patients. This table comes from immunoSEQ multiplex PCR, and its TCRdb copy is limited to in-frame clones, with some not included. The repertoire holds about 85,000 clones, approximately 90% seen once, with about 4% in the top ten. Sequenced input: blood. The receptors shown here come from a woman younger than 30 in good health.

The V call is TRBV7-8, the J call TRBJ1-5; no definite D call. The CDR3 has 15 amino acids. V gave up 1 base and J gave up 0 bases, with 7 bases separating them. Germline values: CDR1 SGHVS, CDR2 FQNEAQ. DNA for the CDR3: TGTGCCAGCAGCTTAGGGTCAAATAGCAATCAGCCCCAGCATTTT. Its protein is CASSLGSNSNQPQHF.

About this clone itself: One junction end disagrees with the germline gene, perhaps due to a read error. V and J are TRBV9 and TRBJ1-2; D unresolved. The V gene's germline CDR1 is SGDLS and CDR2 YYNGEE. The CDR3 is 14 amino acids. In DNA form, the CDR3 reads TGTGCCAGCAGCGTAGAGGGCGGGAACTATGACTACACCTTC. This encodes CASSVEGGNYDYTF.

The rearrangement uses TRBV23-1 and TRBJ1-3; D is undetermined. TRBV23-1 is an ORF, and what it does is uncertain. The CDR3 is made up of 13 amino acids. V gave up 4 bases and J gave up 0 bases, with 4 bases separating them. CDR3 region: CASSRGSGNTIYF. CDR3 nucleotide sequence: TGCGCCAGCAGTCGGGGCTCTGGAAACACCATATATTTT.

This rearrangement joins TRBV12-3 or TRBV12-4 to TRBJ1-2; D ambiguous. This CDR3 has 13 residues. Between the trimmed V and J ends, which lost 1 base and 6 bases, there was a span of 9 bases. CDR3 sequence: CASSLGGVDGYTF. Written as DNA, the CDR3 is TGTGCCAGCAGTTTAGGGGGTGTGGATGGCTACACCTTC.

V usage is TRBV7-9 and J usage is TRBJ2-7; 8 positions match TRBD1. After removal of 5 bases from V and 0 bases from J, the junction contained 6 bases not matched to a gene. The length of the CDR3 is 15 residues. Germline CDR1 is SEHNR and CDR2 is FQNEAQ (reference sequence). This CDR3 reads CASSAGQGSSYEQYF. The CDR3 DNA is TGTGCCAGCAGCGCCGGACAGGGAAGCTCCTACGAGCAGTACTTC.